The source of this T cell receptor beta chain is a study of T cell changes during pregnancy in multiple sclerosis. Assay: immunoSEQ multiplex PCR; the TCRdb copy retains only in-frame clones and omits some. This table has some 100,000 clones, 94% appearing once. Germline V gene lookup returns CDR1 GTSNPN and CDR2 SVGIG (reference sequence). The CDR3 loop spans 13 amino acids. Trimming pared 0 bases from V and 6 bases from J, leaving 9 bases between. The clonotype originates from a female donor with multiple sclerosis, enrolled in a pregnancy study. V and J are TRBV30 and TRBJ2-1; D ambiguous. Material: peripheral blood, obtained before pregnancy. Here the CDR3 DNA reads TGTGCCTGGAGTGTACGGTCCGCCAATGAGCAGTTCTTC. This encodes CAWSVRSANEQFF.